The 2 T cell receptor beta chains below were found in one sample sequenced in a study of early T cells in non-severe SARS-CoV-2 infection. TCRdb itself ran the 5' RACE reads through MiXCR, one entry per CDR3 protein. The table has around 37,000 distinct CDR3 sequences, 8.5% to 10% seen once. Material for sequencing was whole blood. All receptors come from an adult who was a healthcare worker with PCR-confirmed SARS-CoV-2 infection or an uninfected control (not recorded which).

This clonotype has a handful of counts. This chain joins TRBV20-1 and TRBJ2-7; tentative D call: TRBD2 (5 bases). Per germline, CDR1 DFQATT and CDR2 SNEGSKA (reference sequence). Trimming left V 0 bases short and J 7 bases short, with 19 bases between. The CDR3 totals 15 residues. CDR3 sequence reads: CSARDFADSVGEQYF. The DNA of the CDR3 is TGCAGTGCTAGAGATTTTGCGGACTCAGTAGGAGAGCAGTACTTC.

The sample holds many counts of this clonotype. As DNA, the CDR3 is TGTGCCAGCAGCCCCGGACAGAAAACGGGAGGCTACACCTTC. Amino acids: CASSPGQKTGGYTF. The rearrangement links TRBV11-1 to TRBJ1-2; D may be TRBD1 (6 bases). The CDR3 extends over 14 amino acids. Trimming cost V 5 bases and J 8 bases, with 18 bases left between them. Germline V gene lookup returns CDR1 SGHAT and CDR2 FQDESV (reference sequence).